These T cell receptor beta chains were read from a single sample in a study of shared clonotypes between healthy human individuals. Some clones are missing from TCRdb's copy, which holds only in-frame ones; the method was immunoSEQ multiplex PCR. This sample has millions of clones, with about 92% found just once. Material for sequencing was naive CD4+ T cells sorted from blood. The origin of the receptors is a young man in good health. Both conserved end residues are part of each CDR3. Each record gives: CDR3 protein, CDR3 DNA, V gene, J gene, D gene, clone size. A D gene is named only where the DNA matches it firmly. Clone size is shown for a subset of rows, as once, few, many or a class of expanded clone.

CASRQTGSSGYTF,TGTGCCAGCAGGCAAACAGGGTCTAGCGGCTACACCTTC,TRBV5-6,TRBJ1-2,-,-
CASSPIDPLSGTRWQEQFF,TGTGCCAGCTCACCAATTGACCCACTTTCCGGGACTAGGTGGCAAGAGCAGTTCTTC,TRBV18,TRBJ2-1,TRBD2,once
CASRGTGNTGELFF,TGTGCCAGCAGAGGGACAGGAAACACCGGGGAGCTGTTTTTT,TRBV5-6,TRBJ2-2,TRBD1,-
CASSLNGRGDSYEQYF,TGTGCCAGCAGCTTAAACGGGCGGGGAGACTCCTACGAGCAGTACTTC,TRBV7-3,TRBJ2-7,-,once
CASSPSGILKTQYF,TGTGCCAGTAGCCCTAGCGGGATTCTAAAGACCCAGTACTTC,TRBV19,TRBJ2-5,TRBD2,-
CSVHLAGSSGTQYF,TGCAGCGTTCACCTAGCGGGGTCCTCCGGGACCCAGTACTTC,TRBV29-1,TRBJ2-5,TRBD2,once
CASSRTGVAYEQYF,TGCGCCAGCAGCAGGACAGGGGTCGCCTACGAGCAGTACTTC,TRBV5-1,TRBJ2-7,TRBD1,-
CASSRTSGENTQYF,TGTGCCAGCAGTCGGACTAGCGGGGAGAATACGCAGTATTTT,TRBV6-5,TRBJ2-3,TRBD2,-
CASSPTSGRIREQYF,TGTGCCAGCAGTCCGACTAGCGGGAGAATCAGAGAGCAGTACTTC,TRBV2,TRBJ2-7,TRBD2,-
CASIYRNTEAFF,TGTGCCAGCATCTACAGGAACACTGAAGCTTTCTTT,TRBV2,TRBJ1-1,-,-
CASSDFGQGPLHF,TGTGCCAGTAGTGATTTCGGGCAGGGGCCCCTCCACTTT,TRBV19,TRBJ1-6,-,-
CAWSIGRKNTDTQYF,TGTGCCTGGAGTATCGGCAGAAAAAACACAGATACGCAGTATTTT,TRBV30,TRBJ2-3,-,-
CASSERLWVSNTGELFF,TGTGCCAGCAGTGAGAGACTATGGGTATCGAACACCGGGGAGCTGTTTTTT,TRBV6-1,TRBJ2-2,-,-
CASSVDLGANVLTF,TGTGCCAGCAGCGTAGACCTCGGGGCCAACGTCCTGACTTTC,TRBV9,TRBJ2-6,-,-
CASSLRGYEQYF,TGCGCCAGCAGCTTGAGAGGCTACGAGCAGTACTTC,TRBV5-1,TRBJ2-7,-,-
CASSQEINQGKLAKNIQYF,TGCGCCAGCAGCCAAGAGATCAATCAGGGGAAACTAGCCAAAAACATTCAGTACTTC,TRBV4-3,TRBJ2-4,-,-
CAISESTTSTDTQYF,TGTGCCATCAGTGAGTCCACCACTAGCACAGATACGCAGTATTTT,TRBV10-3,TRBJ2-3,-,-
CASSLASSYEQYF,TGTGCCAGCAGCTTAGCCAGCTCCTACGAGCAGTACTTC,TRBV7-9,TRBJ2-7,-,-
CASSFSGSRANTGELFF,TGTGCCAGCAGTTTCAGCGGGAGTAGGGCGAACACCGGGGAGCTGTTTTTT,TRBV27,TRBJ2-2,TRBD2,once
CASSPRDRGIDTQYF,TGCGCCAGCAGCCCCCGGGACAGGGGAATCGATACGCAGTATTTT,TRBV5-1,TRBJ2-3,TRBD1,once
CTSSPSHF,TGCACCAGCAGCCCCTCGCACTTC,TRBV1,TRBJ2-7,-,few
CAIRGAAGEGTQYF,TGTGCCATTAGGGGGGCAGCGGGAGAGGGGACCCAGTACTTC,TRBV10-3,TRBJ2-5,TRBD2,-
CASSEPGGARNTIYF,TGTGCCAGCAGTGAACCGGGCGGGGCTAGAAACACCATATATTTT,TRBV6-1,TRBJ1-3,-,-
CASTITSGGMAEQYF,TGTGCCAGCACCATTACTAGCGGGGGAATGGCCGAGCAGTACTTC,TRBV5-6,TRBJ2-7,TRBD2,-
CALGVVEGNTIYF,TGTGCCTTAGGGGTAGTAGAAGGAAACACCATATATTTT,TRBV30,TRBJ1-3,-,-
CASSSWGEGSYEQYF,TGTGCCAGCAGCTCTTGGGGTGAGGGCTCCTACGAGCAGTACTTC,TRBV7-2,TRBJ2-7,-,-
CASSSGLDGTEAFF,TGCGCCAGCAGCTCCGGGCTAGACGGCACTGAAGCTTTCTTT,TRBV5-1,TRBJ1-1,-,once
CASRIGNTLNSPLHF,TGTGCCAGTAGAATCGGTAATACCTTGAATTCACCCCTCCACTTT,TRBV19,TRBJ1-6,-,-
CASSPDSPSEAFF,TGTGCCAGCAGCCCAGACAGCCCTTCTGAAGCTTTCTTT,TRBV5-4,TRBJ1-1,-,-
CASSPDGVRTDTQYF,TGTGCCAGCAGTCCTGATGGGGTCCGCACAGATACGCAGTATTTT,TRBV11-2,TRBJ2-3,-,-
CAWTNSRKGTQYF,TGTGCCTGGACCAACTCCCGTAAAGGGACCCAGTACTTC,TRBV30,TRBJ2-5,-,once
CASSPQQGRFHF,TGTGCCAGCAGCCCCCAGCAGGGACGATTCCACTTT,TRBV25-1,TRBJ1-6,-,-
CSVARQGWDEQYF,TGCAGCGTTGCCCGACAGGGATGGGACGAGCAGTACTTC,TRBV29-1,TRBJ2-7,TRBD1,-
CASSGLGVQETQYF,TGTGCCAGCAGCGGACTGGGAGTCCAAGAGACCCAGTACTTC,TRBV11-2,TRBJ2-5,-,-
CASSEGRGTGYTF,TGTGCCAGCAGTGAAGGCAGGGGAACAGGCTACACCTTC,TRBV6-1,TRBJ1-2,-,-
CASSRGLALGGNTQYF,TGTGCCAGCAGCCGGGGACTAGCGCTGGGGGGGAATACGCAGTATTTT,TRBV7-2,TRBJ2-3,TRBD2,-
CASSWTSDNSYEQYF,TGTGCCAGCAGTTGGACTAGCGACAACTCCTACGAGCAGTACTTC,TRBV2,TRBJ2-7,TRBD2,-
CASSLVGQNLVGSNQPQHF,TGTGCCAGCAGCTTAGTGGGACAAAATTTGGTCGGTAGCAATCAGCCCCAGCATTTT,TRBV7-8,TRBJ1-5,-,-
CASSVGRVANTGELFF,TGTGCCAGCAGCGTAGGACGGGTCGCGAACACCGGGGAGCTGTTTTTT,TRBV9,TRBJ2-2,-,once
CASSEAGF,TGTGCCAGCAGTGAGGCGGGATTC,TRBV6-1,TRBJ2-7,-,once
CASSRRTAMGAFF,TGTGCCAGCAGCCGAAGGACGGCAATGGGAGCTTTCTTT,TRBV7-2,TRBJ1-1,-,-
CASSQVIIGDYEQYF,TGTGCCAGCAGCCAAGTTATTATCGGTGACTACGAGCAGTACTTC,TRBV14,TRBJ2-7,-,-
CASSLRGGKGGDQPQHF,TGTGCCAGCAGCTTAAGGGGGGGGAAGGGAGGCGATCAGCCCCAGCATTTT,TRBV7-9,TRBJ1-5,-,-
CASSLGGLVSYEQYF,TGTGCCAGCAGCTTGGGGGGACTAGTCTCCTACGAGCAGTACTTC,TRBV5-4,TRBJ2-7,TRBD2,-
CASSSHTGTAGYEQYF,TGTGCCAGCAGCTCGCACACCGGGACAGCCGGCTACGAGCAGTACTTC,TRBV5-6,TRBJ2-7,TRBD1,-
CASRDSVSTDTQYF,TGTGCCAGTAGGGACAGCGTTAGCACAGATACGCAGTATTTT,TRBV19,TRBJ2-3,-,-
CASSEGTSGTDTQYF,TGTGCCAGCAGCGAGGGGACTAGCGGCACAGATACGCAGTATTTT,TRBV21-1,TRBJ2-3,-,-
CSARGEKLFF,TGCAGTGCTAGGGGGGAAAAACTGTTTTTT,TRBV20-1,TRBJ1-4,-,once
CASSEGGPIYGYTF,TGTGCCAGCAGTGAGGGGGGACCGATCTATGGCTACACCTTC,TRBV25-1,TRBJ1-2,-,-
CASSFDGGSYEQYF,TGTGCCAGCAGCTTTGACGGCGGGAGTTACGAGCAGTACTTC,TRBV7-9,TRBJ2-7,TRBD2,-
CASSSRWQGAAQPQHF,TGTGCCAGCAGTTCACGGTGGCAGGGGGCCGCTCAGCCCCAGCATTTT,TRBV28,TRBJ1-5,TRBD1,-
CASSLDLGGYTF,TGTGCCAGCAGCTTGGATTTGGGAGGCTACACCTTC,TRBV5-4,TRBJ1-2,-,-
CASSPSGPSYEQYF,TGTGCCAGCTCACCGTCAGGACCCTCCTACGAGCAGTACTTC,TRBV18,TRBJ2-7,-,-
CASSVAGRGNYGYTF,TGTGCCAGCAGCGTAGCTGGCAGGGGTAACTATGGCTACACCTTC,TRBV9,TRBJ1-2,-,-
CASSLELAGGWTGELFF,TGTGCCAGCAGCTTGGAACTAGCGGGAGGGTGGACCGGGGAGCTGTTTTTT,TRBV5-6,TRBJ2-2,TRBD2,once
CASSPETQYF,TGTGCCAGCAGTCCCGAGACCCAGTACTTC,TRBV2,TRBJ2-5,-,-
CASSHAIEQYF,TGTGCCAGCAGCCACGCGATAGAGCAGTACTTC,TRBV14,TRBJ2-7,-,-